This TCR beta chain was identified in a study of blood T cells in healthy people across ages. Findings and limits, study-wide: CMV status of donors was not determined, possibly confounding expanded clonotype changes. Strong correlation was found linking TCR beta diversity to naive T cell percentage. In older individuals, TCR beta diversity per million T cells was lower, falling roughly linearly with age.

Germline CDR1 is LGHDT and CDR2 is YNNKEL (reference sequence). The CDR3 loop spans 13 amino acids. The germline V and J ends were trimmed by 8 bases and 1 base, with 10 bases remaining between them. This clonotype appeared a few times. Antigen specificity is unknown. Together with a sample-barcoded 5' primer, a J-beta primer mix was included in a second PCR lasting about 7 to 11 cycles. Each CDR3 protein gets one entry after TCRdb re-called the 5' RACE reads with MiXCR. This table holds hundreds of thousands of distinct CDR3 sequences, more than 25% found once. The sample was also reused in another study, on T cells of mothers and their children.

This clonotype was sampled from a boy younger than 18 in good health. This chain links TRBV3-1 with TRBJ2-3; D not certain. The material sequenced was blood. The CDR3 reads CASLGSGTDTQYF. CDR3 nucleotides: TGTGCCAGCCTAGGAAGCGGCACAGATACGCAGTATTTT.